This TCR beta chain derives from a study of blood T cells in healthy people across ages. Overall study findings and caveats: Greater diversity and more naive CD4+ cells were seen in long-lived donors than in aged donors.

As for this clonotype: Antigen: not known.

CDR1 and CDR2 (germline): SGHRS, YFSETQ. This CDR3 region has 16 residues. V dropped 1 base and J dropped 0; count of bases not matched to a gene: 4. It was with a sample-barcoded 5' primer and a J-beta primer mix that a second PCR of about 6 to 12 cycles was run. MiXCR, applied by TCRdb to the 5' RACE reads, yields one record per CDR3 protein. Among over 1,300,000 distinct CDR3 sequences, 55% to 75% were seen once, and the ten largest hold over 6.5%. Total RNA extracted from each sample amounted to at least 6 micrograms. The sample taken for sequencing was blood. The rearrangement uses TRBV5-1 and TRBJ2-7, with 10 bases that match TRBD2. This clonotype originated in a man between 18 and 29 years old in good health. Here the CDR3 reads CASSLWASGSSYEQYF. The CDR3 DNA sequence: TGCGCCAGCAGCTTGTGGGCTAGCGGGAGCTCCTACGAGCAGTACTTC.